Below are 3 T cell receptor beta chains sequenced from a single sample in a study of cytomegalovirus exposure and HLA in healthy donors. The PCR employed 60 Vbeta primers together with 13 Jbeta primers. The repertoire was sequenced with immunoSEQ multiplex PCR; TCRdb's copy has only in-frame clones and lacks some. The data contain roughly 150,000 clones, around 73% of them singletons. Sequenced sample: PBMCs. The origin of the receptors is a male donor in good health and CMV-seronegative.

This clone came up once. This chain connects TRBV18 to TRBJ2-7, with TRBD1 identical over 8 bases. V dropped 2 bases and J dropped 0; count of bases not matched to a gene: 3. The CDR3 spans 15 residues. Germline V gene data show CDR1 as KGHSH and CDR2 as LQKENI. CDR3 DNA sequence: TGTGCCAGCTCACCAGGACAGGGAATCTCCTACGAGCAGTACTTC. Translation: CASSPGQGISYEQYF.

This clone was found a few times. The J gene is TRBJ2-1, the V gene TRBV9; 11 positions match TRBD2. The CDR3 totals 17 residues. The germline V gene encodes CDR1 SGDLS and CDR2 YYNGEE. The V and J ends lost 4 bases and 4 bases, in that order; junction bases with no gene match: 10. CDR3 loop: CASSTSGRGSGYNEQFF. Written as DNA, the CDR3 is TGTGCCAGCAGCACTAGCGGGAGAGGATCAGGGTACAATGAGCAGTTCTTC.

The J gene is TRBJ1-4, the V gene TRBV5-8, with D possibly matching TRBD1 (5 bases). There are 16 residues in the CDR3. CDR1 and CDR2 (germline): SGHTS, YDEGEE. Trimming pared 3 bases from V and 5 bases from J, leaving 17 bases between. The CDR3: CASSSGPGGANEKLFF. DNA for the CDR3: TGTGCCAGCAGCTCAGGACCCGGGGGAGCCAATGAAAAACTGTTTTTT.